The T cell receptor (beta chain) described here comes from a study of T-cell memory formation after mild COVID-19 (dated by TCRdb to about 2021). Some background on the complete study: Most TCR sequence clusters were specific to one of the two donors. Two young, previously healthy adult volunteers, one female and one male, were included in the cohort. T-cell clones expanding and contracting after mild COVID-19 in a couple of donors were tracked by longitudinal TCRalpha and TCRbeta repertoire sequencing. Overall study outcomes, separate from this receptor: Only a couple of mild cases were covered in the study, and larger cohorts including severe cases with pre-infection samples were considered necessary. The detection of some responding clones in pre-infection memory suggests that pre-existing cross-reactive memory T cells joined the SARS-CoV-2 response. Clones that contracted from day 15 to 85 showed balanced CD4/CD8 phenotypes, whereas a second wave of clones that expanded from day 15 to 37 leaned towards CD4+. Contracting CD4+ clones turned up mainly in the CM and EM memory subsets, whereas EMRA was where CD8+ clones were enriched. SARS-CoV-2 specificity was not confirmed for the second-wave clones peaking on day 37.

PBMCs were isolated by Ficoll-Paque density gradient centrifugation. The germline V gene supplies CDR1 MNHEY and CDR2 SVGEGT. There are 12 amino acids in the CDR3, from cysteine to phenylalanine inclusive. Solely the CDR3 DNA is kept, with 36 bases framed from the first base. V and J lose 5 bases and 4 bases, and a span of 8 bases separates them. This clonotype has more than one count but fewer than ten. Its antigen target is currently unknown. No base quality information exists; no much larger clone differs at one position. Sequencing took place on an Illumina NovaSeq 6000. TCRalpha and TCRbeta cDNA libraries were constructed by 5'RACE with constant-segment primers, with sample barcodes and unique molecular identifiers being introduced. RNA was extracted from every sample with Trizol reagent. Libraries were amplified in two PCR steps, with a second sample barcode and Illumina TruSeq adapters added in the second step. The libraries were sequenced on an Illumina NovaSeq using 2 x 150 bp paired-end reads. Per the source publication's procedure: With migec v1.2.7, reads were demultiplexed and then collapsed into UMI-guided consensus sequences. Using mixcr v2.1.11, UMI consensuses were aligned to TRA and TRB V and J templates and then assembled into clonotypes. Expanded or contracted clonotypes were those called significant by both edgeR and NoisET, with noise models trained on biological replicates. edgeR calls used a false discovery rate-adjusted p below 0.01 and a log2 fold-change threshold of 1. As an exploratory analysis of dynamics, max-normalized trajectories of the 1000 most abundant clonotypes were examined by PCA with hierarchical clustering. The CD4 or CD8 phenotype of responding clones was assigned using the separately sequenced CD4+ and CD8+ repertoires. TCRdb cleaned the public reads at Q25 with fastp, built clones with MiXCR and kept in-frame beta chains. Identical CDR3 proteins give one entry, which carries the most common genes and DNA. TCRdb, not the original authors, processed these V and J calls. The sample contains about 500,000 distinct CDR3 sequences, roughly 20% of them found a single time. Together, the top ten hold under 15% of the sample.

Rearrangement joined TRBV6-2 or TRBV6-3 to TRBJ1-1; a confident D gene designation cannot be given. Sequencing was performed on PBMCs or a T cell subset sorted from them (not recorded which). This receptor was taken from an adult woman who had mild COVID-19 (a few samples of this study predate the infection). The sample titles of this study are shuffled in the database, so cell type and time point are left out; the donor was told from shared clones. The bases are TGTGCCAGCAGTCCGGGCAGCACTGAAGCTTTCTTT. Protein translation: CASSPGSTEAFF.